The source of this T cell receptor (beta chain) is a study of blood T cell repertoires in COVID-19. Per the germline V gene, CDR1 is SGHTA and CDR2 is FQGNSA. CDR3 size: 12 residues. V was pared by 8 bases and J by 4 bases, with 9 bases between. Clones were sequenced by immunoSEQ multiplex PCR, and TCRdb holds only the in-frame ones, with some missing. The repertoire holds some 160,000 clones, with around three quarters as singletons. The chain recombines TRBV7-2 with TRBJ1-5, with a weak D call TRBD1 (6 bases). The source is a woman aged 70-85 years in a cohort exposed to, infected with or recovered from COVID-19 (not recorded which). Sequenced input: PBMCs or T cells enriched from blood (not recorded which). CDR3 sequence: CASADRNQPQHF. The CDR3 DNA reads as TGTGCCAGCGCGGACAGAAATCAGCCCCAGCATTTT.